The T cell receptor beta chain under discussion was sequenced for a study of T cell changes during pregnancy in multiple sclerosis. Clones were read by immunoSEQ multiplex PCR, and TCRdb kept only the in-frame ones, dropping some. The sample lists approximately 63,000 clones; about nine tenths were seen once. This CDR3 comprises 15 residues. V shed 6 bases and J 3 bases; nucleotides not matched to a gene: 5. CDR1 MNHEY and CDR2 SVGAGI come from the germline V gene. This receptor was taken from a female donor in good health, enrolled as a control in a pregnancy study. V usage is TRBV6-5 and J usage is TRBJ2-3; TRBD2 matches 11 bases. The sample consisted of peripheral blood, taken in the third trimester of pregnancy. The DNA of the CDR3 is TGTGCCAGCAGGGGGCTAGCGGGAGGAACAGATACGCAGTATTTT. This encodes CASRGLAGGTDTQYF.